Included here is one TCR beta chain sequence, with context. The specificity of this receptor is unknown. It has no much larger one-base neighbor in the sample; base qualities were not kept. The data belong to a study of blood T cells in healthy people across ages (dated by TCRdb to the mid-2010s). For the study in its entirety: Template switching captured roughly one uniquely barcoded TCR beta cDNA molecule per two T cells in model experiments. To avoid experimental bias, donors of different ages were distributed randomly across sequencing lanes. The donors were divided into four age groups: young (average approximately 17 years), middle-aged (about 41), aged (about 62) and long-lived (about 84). Age-related changes in TCR beta repertoire diversity were measured in the study by deep sequencing normalized with unique cDNA molecular identifiers. The study analyzed two additional independent replicas of 1 million unique cDNA reads from the same blood draw for two donors, one aged 18 to 30 and one aged 80 or older.

Donors were under 40 systemically healthy Caucasian individuals from Russia aged roughly 6 to 90 years. Around 10 milliliters of peripheral blood were collected from each donor into EDTA-treated Vacutainer tubes. Ficoll-Paque density-gradient centrifugation was used to isolate PBMCs, with at least 6 million obtained per sample. Trizol reagent was used to extract total RNA from the PBMCs, yielding at least 5.5 micrograms per sample. For every donor, an aliquot of PBMCs went through flow cytometry to measure the percentages of naive CD45RAhigh/CD27high T cells. Here is what the overall study found, with its caveats: Compared with the aged group, the long-lived group had more naive CD4+ T cells, fewer expanded clones and increased TCR diversity, suggesting age selection. Estimates of total diversity from one million sequenced T cells were regarded as lower bounds and underestimates. Conclusive comparison of naive and antigen-experienced compartments was prevented by the profiling of bulk unsorted PBMCs. Donor CMV infection status was unknown, potentially confounding age-related changes in expanded clonotypes. A strong correlation was found between observed TCR beta diversity and the percentage of naive T cells measured by flow cytometry. As age increased, observed TCR beta diversity per million T cells dropped in a roughly linear way, and a significant reduction was already evident by age roughly 36.

Libraries were prepared through 5' RACE. A second roughly 6 to 12 cycle PCR used a sample-barcoded 5' primer and a J-beta primer mix. A unique molecular identifier was introduced onto each TCR beta cDNA molecule by a template-switch 5' adaptor carrying 12 random nucleotides. At least 2.5 million CDR3-containing paired-end reads were obtained from each sample. First-strand cDNA was synthesized from all RNA with the Mint cDNA synthesis kit, primed by a TRBC-specific oligonucleotide. Following uracil-DNA glycosylase treatment, a first 18-cycle PCR with universal primers M1SS and BC2_uni_R was performed on all cDNA. Processing in the source paper ran as follows. For normalization, 1 million high-quality reads, each with a distinct molecular identifier, were randomly selected from each sample. Reads sharing molecular identifiers were discarded rather than binned into consensus sequences. MiTCR, run with a Q25 quality threshold and the strictest error-elimination algorithm, handled CDR3 identification, clonotype clustering and error correction. A nonparametric unseen species model using Euler transformation provided a lower-bound estimate of total TCR beta diversity. The raw public reads went through TCRdb reprocessing: fastp at Q25, MiXCR clone calling, in-frame beta chains kept. Here each entry gathers all rows of one CDR3 protein and keeps the most common genes and DNA. For this entry, the V and J calls and clone size follow TCRdb and not the study's own pipeline. Within this sample are 1.8 million or so distinct CDR3 sequences, with approximately 39% of them counted one time only. The ten largest account for roughly 24% of the sample.

The sequence was obtained from a human donor in good health. The sample comprised blood.

The CDR3 reads as follows: CASSVVAGNYGYTF. The nucleotides read TGTGCCAGCAGCGTTGTTGCCGGGAACTATGGCTACACCTTC. The rearranged chain carries TRBV9 and TRBJ1-2; the D gene cannot be named for sure. The junction shows trimming of 2 bases on V and 2 bases on J, plus 10 bases between the germline ends. From its cysteine to its phenylalanine, the CDR3 spans 14 amino acids. The only DNA kept is the CDR3, 42 bases in frame from the first base. CDR1 and CDR2 are drawn from the germline V gene: SGDLS, YYNGEE.